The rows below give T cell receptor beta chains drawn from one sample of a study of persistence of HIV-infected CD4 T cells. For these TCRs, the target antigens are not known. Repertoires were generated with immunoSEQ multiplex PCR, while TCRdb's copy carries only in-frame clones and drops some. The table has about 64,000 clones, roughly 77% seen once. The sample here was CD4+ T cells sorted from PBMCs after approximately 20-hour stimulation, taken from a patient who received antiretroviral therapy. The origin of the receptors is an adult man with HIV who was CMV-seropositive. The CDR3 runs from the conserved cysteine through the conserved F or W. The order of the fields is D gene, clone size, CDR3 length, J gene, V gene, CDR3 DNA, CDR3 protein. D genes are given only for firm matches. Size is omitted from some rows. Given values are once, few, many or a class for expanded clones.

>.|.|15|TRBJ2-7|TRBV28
TGTGCCAGCATCCCGAGACTTCTAGGGAGCTACGAGCAGTACTTC
CASIPRLLGSYEQYF
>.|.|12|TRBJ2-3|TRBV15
TGTGCCACCAGCAGAGTTGGAGATACGCAGTATTTT
CATSRVGDTQYF
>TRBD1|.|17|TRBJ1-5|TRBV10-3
TGTGCCATCAGTGAGTCCCCGGGACAGGGGACCAATCAGCCCCAGCATTTT
CAISESPGQGTNQPQHF
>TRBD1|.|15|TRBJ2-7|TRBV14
TGTGCCAGCAGCGCCCGACAGGGGAAATCCTACGAGCAGTACTTC
CASSARQGKSYEQYF
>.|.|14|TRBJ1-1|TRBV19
TGTGCCAGTTTACGACAGACGAACACCCCTGAAGCTTTCTTT
CASLRQTNTPEAFF
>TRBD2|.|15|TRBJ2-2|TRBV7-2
TGTGCCAGCAGCTTTAGCGGGGGGGCCACCGGGGAGCTGTTTTTT
CASSFSGGATGELFF
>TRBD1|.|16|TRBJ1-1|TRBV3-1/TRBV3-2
TGTGCCAGCAGCCCCGGGAGGGGGCTGGAGGACACTGAAGCTTTCTTT
CASSPGRGLEDTEAFF
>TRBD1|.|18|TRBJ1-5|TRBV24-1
TGTGCCACCAGTGACGCCGGGACAGGCTCTATGACCAATCAGCCCCAGCATTTT
CATSDAGTGSMTNQPQHF
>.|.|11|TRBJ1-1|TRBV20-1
TGCAGTGCCTCACCGGACACTGAAGCTTTCTTT
CSASPDTEAFF
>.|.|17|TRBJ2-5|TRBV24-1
TGTGCCACCAGTGATTCCCCCCAGTCCGTAAGGCAAGAGACCCAGTACTTC
CATSDSPQSVRQETQYF
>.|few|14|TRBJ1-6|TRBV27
TGTGCCAGCAGTCTGGACAGAGCTAATTCACCCCTCCACTTT
CASSLDRANSPLHF
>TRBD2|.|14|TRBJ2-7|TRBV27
TGTGCCAGCAAGCGCGGGGGGGGACTCTACGAGCAGTACTTC
CASKRGGGLYEQYF
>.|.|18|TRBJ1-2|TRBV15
TGTGCCACCAGCAGAGATCGGGGCATAGAGGTAGCTAACTATGGCTACACCTTC
CATSRDRGIEVANYGYTF
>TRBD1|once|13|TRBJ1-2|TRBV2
TGTGCCAGCAGCGGACAGGGTCTATCTGGCTACACCTTC
CASSGQGLSGYTF
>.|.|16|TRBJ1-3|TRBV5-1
TGCGCCAGCAGCTTGGGAGATTCTCGCTCTGGAAACACCATATATTTT
CASSLGDSRSGNTIYF
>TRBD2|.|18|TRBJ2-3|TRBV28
TGTGCCAGCAGTCCTCAGGGACTAGCGGGGGGGCATTTAGATACGCAGTATTTT
CASSPQGLAGGHLDTQYF
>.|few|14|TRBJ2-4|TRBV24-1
TGTGCCAGCCTTTCCGGGACCCTGTCAAACATTCAGTACTTC
CASLSGTLSNIQYF
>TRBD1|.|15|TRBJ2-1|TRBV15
TGTGCCACCTTAGGCAGGGGGAGCTCCTACAATGAGCAGTTCTTC
CATLGRGSSYNEQFF
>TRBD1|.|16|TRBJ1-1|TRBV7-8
TGTGCCAGCAGCTCCCTAGGGACAGGGGCGGTCACTGAAGCTTTCTTT
CASSSLGTGAVTEAFF
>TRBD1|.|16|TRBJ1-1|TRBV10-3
TGTGCCGTCTACCCGGGACAGGGGCCATTGAACACTGAAGCTTTCTTT
CAVYPGQGPLNTEAFF
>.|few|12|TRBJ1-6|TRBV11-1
TGTGCCAGCAGCCTGGTCAATTCACCCCTCCACTTT
CASSLVNSPLHF
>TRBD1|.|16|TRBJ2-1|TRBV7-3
TGTGCCAGCAGCTCCAACCCCGGACAGGGTTGGAATGAGCAGTTCTTC
CASSSNPGQGWNEQFF
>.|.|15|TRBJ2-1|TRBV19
TGTGCCAGTAGTATTACAGGGGTAGGGAGGAATGAGCAGTTCTTC
CASSITGVGRNEQFF
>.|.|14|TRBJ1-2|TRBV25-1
TGTGCCAGCAGTGAAACCCCTCGGGGGTATGGCTACACCTTC
CASSETPRGYGYTF
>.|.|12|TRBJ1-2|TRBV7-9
TGTGCCAGCAGCTTATTATTGAGCGCGGTTACCTTC
CASSLLLSAVTF
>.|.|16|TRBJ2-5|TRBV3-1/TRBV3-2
TGTGCCAGCAGCCAACTAAATAAGGGGGTTGGGGAGACCCAGTACTTC
CASSQLNKGVGETQYF
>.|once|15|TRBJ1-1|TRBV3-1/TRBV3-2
TGTGCCAGCAGCCAAGCCGGGACGCCGGACACTGAAGCTTTCTTT
CASSQAGTPDTEAFF
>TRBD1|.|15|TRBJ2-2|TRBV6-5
TGTGCCAGCAGCCTTCGACAGGGGTACACCGGGGAGCTGTTTTTT
CASSLRQGYTGELFF
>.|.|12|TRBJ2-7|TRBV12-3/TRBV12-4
TGTGCCAGCGAAGTCAGAGGGGGCGAGCAGTACTTC
CASEVRGGEQYF
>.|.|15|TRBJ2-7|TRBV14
TGTGCCAGCAGCCAAGGGCAGGGGCGCCGGTACGAGCAGTACTTC
CASSQGQGRRYEQYF
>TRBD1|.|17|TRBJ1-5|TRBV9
TGTGCCAGCAGCTTTTCTGGGGGGGGACAGTACAATCAGCCCCAGCATTTT
CASSFSGGGQYNQPQHF
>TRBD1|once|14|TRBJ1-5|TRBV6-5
TGTGCCAGCATGAAGGACAGGAGCAATCAGCCCCAGCATTTT
CASMKDRSNQPQHF
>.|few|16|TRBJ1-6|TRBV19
TGTGCCAGTTTACCTTCAGGGAGCTCCTATAATTCACCCCTCCACTTT
CASLPSGSSYNSPLHF
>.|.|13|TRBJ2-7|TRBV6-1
TGTGCCAGCAGTGAAGGGAACTCCTACGAGCAGTACTTC
CASSEGNSYEQYF
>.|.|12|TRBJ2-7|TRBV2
TGTGCCACCGGACCGCAGGGGTCCGAGCAGTACTTC
CATGPQGSEQYF
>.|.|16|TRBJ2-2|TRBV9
TGTGCCAGCAGCGTAGATGGCGGGGCTGGACCCGGGGAGCTGTTTTTT
CASSVDGGAGPGELFF